The TCR beta chain under discussion was sequenced for a study of CD8+CD57+ T cells in acquired aplastic anemia. Whole-study results and caveats: There were over 25 CD8+ CDR3 sequences that occurred in both patients and controls.

The germline V gene has CDR1 SGHTA and CDR2 FQGNSA. The CDR3 has 17 amino acids, counting both end residues. Notes on this clonotype: The antigen is unknown. No DNA is shown, since the ends of the CDR3 on it are uncertain; the CDR3 is the one TCRdb lists.

Investigators profiled TCR beta VDJ and CDR3 from genomic DNA template. TCRdb redid the calling of the reads with MiXCR, one entry per CDR3 protein. The data show about 420,000 distinct CDR3 sequences, with 65% to 75% seen just once and approximately 3.9% held by the top ten. The sample consisted of sorted CD4+, CD8+, or CD8+CD57+ T cells (not recorded which) from PBMCs. The gene calls are TRBV7-2 and TRBJ2-2. The TCR originated in a human donor in good health, serving as a control. The CDR3 sequence is CASSHCGLHLRSGELFF.